The T cell receptor (beta chain) described here comes from a study of cytomegalovirus exposure and HLA in healthy donors. CDR1 GTSNPN and CDR2 SVGIG come from the germline V gene (reference sequence). The CDR3 contains 16 residues. V lost 1 base and J lost 4; bases outside the gene matches: 5. Here immunoSEQ multiplex PCR was the method, and the copy in TCRdb shows in-frame clones only, minus some. The profile covers about 180,000 clones, with 86% appearing a single time and approximately 2.4% taken by the ten largest. Sample: PBMCs. The receptor was isolated from a young man in good health and CMV-seropositive. The chain uses TRBV30 and TRBJ1-4, with 11 bases fitting TRBD1. CDR3 amino acids: CAWSDPGQGGNEKLFF. In DNA, the CDR3 is TGTGCCTGGAGTGACCCGGGACAGGGGGGTAATGAAAAACTGTTTTTT.